This T cell receptor beta chain appears in the sequencing data of a study of blood T cell repertoires in COVID-19. In the source study's methods: Estimated nucleated cell counts came from reference gene primer amplification. The table came from immunoSEQ multiplex PCR; TCRdb's copy has only in-frame clones and leaves some out. The DNA was the basis for D and trimming; V, J and clone size are from that table. The data contain tens of thousands of clones, 70% to 90% of them singletons. The specimen sequenced was peripheral blood. The sequence was obtained from a human donor in a cohort sampled during active COVID-19.

The CDR3 region is CASGRDSNQPQHF. The CDR3 DNA reads as TGTGCCAGCGGCAGGGATAGCAATCAGCCCCAGCATTTT. The chain joins TRBV6-1 to TRBJ1-5, with D perhaps matching TRBD1 (5 bases). This CDR3 is built from 13 residues. V was pared by 8 bases and J by 0 bases, with 8 bases between. The germline CDR1 and CDR2 sequences are MNHNS and SASEGT.